This record looks at one T cell receptor (beta chain) sequence and its context. What it binds is unknown. These data are taken from a study of cytomegalovirus exposure and HLA in healthy donors. The study's findings and limits: Some TCR beta chains (about 170 of them) were listed as cytomegalovirus-associated.

Per germline, CDR1 MNHEY and CDR2 SMNVEV (reference sequence). V was clipped by 2 bases and J by 4 bases, with 14 bases between them. CDR3 length: 15 residues. Primers included in the PCR were 60 Vbeta and 13 Jbeta primers. TCRdb's table, derived via immunoSEQ multiplex PCR, lists solely in-frame clones and lacks some. This sample has some 180,000 clones; roughly 13% occur once, and the top ten carry 7.8%. The receptor's source is a man aged 45-60 years in good health and CMV-seropositive. The chain joins TRBV27 to TRBJ1-2, with D possibly being TRBD1 (6 bases). Sample: PBMCs. The CDR3 DNA is TGTGCCAGCAGTTTACGGGCAGGGGTTTCCTATGGCTACACCTTC. It encodes CASSLRAGVSYGYTF.